One and the same sample provided the 22 T cell receptor beta chains below, sequenced in a study of T cell changes during pregnancy in multiple sclerosis. TCRdb's table, derived via immunoSEQ multiplex PCR, lists solely in-frame clones and lacks some. The table lists some 60,000 clones, around 93% of them singletons. The material sequenced was CD4+ T cells from peripheral blood mononuclear cells, taken before pregnancy. The receptors stem from a female donor with multiple sclerosis, enrolled in a pregnancy study.

This sequence joins TRBV4-3 and TRBJ2-1, with 9 bases that match TRBD1. Germline CDR1 and CDR2: LGHNA and YSLEER. This CDR3 is 16 amino acids long. Germline trimming cut 0 bases from V and 3 bases from J; bases unmatched to any gene: 3. This chain's CDR3 is CASSQEGQGSYNEQFF. CDR3 sequence (DNA): TGCGCCAGCAGCCAAGAGGGACAGGGCAGCTACAATGAGCAGTTCTTC.

This chain joins TRBV18 and TRBJ2-5; D may be TRBD1 (6 bases). Germline loops: CDR1 KGHSH, CDR2 LQKENI. Deletions cut 6 bases from V and 1 base from J, with 15 bases between. The CDR3 covers 15 residues. CDR3 residues: CASSSQGIGQETQYF. The CDR3 DNA reads as TGTGCCAGCTCCAGCCAGGGGATTGGCCAAGAGACCCAGTACTTC.

V and J are TRBV5-4 and TRBJ2-2; 7 nucleotides agree with TRBD2. This CDR3 contains 16 residues. Germline CDR1 is SGHNT and CDR2 is YYREEE (reference sequence). Germline trimming cut 0 bases from V and 4 bases from J; bases unmatched to any gene: 6. This chain's CDR3 is CASSLERGRGTGELFF. The CDR3 DNA sequence: TGTGCCAGCAGCTTGGAGCGTGGGAGGGGCACCGGGGAGCTGTTTTTT.

The V gene is TRBV2, the J gene TRBJ2-1, with D unclear. The V and J ends lost 5 bases and 8 bases respectively, with 10 bases between them. Germline V gene sequence: CDR1 SNHLY, CDR2 FYNNEI. The CDR3 loop spans 12 amino acids. The CDR3 region is CASSYQRDEQFF. DNA of the CDR3: TGTGCCAGCAGTTATCAGCGAGATGAGCAGTTCTTC.

The rearrangement joins TRBV7-2 to TRBJ2-5, with D perhaps matching TRBD1 (6 bases). This CDR3 is 13 amino acids long. The V gene lost 1 base and the J gene lost 6 bases, with 9 bases spanning the gap. From germline, CDR1 is SGHTA and CDR2 FQGNSA. This chain's CDR3 is CASSLGDIQTQYF. The CDR3 nucleotides read TGTGCCAGCAGCTTAGGGGACATACAGACCCAGTACTTC.

The V call is TRBV14, the J call TRBJ1-6, with a weak D call TRBD1 (6 bases). CDR3 size: 14 residues. Trimming pared 7 bases from V and 8 bases from J, leaving 15 bases between. Per the germline V gene, CDR1 is SGHDN and CDR2 is FVKESK. The CDR3 bases are TGTGCCAGCACCTCAACAGAGGGGGATTCACCCCTCCACTTT. Its translation: CASTSTEGDSPLHF. Drawing the rest from reference TRBV14 and TRBJ1-6, the complete variable domain is EAGVTQFPSHSVIEKGQTVTLRCDPISGHDNLYWYRRVMGKEIKFLLHFVKESKQDESGMPNNRFLAERTGGTYSTLKVQPAELEDSGVYFCASTSTEGDSPLHFGNGTRLTVT.

The V gene is TRBV7-2, the J gene TRBJ2-2, with 12 bases aligning to TRBD2. V was clipped by 2 bases and J by 4 bases; unmatched bases: 5. The CDR3 extends over 17 amino acids. CDR1 and CDR2 (germline): SGHTA, FQGNSA. CDR3 bases: TGTGCCAGCAGCTTAATTCTAGCGGGAGGGTTCACCGGGGAGCTGTTTTTT. Amino acids: CASSLILAGGFTGELFF.

The chain employs TRBV6-5 and TRBJ2-1; perhaps TRBD2 as D (5 bases). From germline, CDR1 is MNHEY and CDR2 SVGAGI. V shed 6 bases and J shed 9 bases, with 12 bases lying between them. The CDR3 sequence is 12 residues long. The CDR3 loop reads CASSRSVGEQFF. The CDR3 DNA is TGTGCCAGCAGCCGTAGCGTGGGTGAGCAGTTCTTC.

V usage is TRBV11-3 and J usage is TRBJ2-2; 7 bases are shared with TRBD2. V dropped 6 bases and J dropped 1; count of bases not matched to a gene: 8. Germline V CDR1 and CDR2: SGHNT, YENEEA. The CDR3 extends over 16 amino acids. The CDR3, as DNA: TGTGCCAGCAGTCCTCATGGGGGGGTGAACACCGGGGAGCTGTTTTTT. Its translation: CASSPHGGVNTGELFF.

This clone was detected a few times. This chain uses TRBV18 with TRBJ2-2, with D possibly TRBD1 on 5 matching bases. The CDR3 extends over 16 amino acids. Germline CDR1 and CDR2: KGHSH and LQKENI. V gave up 0 bases and J gave up 4 bases, with 12 bases separating them. The CDR3 DNA reads TGTGCCAGCTCACCACCGGTGCAGGGATCCACCGGGGAGCTGTTTTTT. Encoded protein: CASSPPVQGSTGELFF.

This clone is a singleton in its sample. The chain combines TRBV11-1 with TRBJ2-7; 9 positions agree with TRBD1. Germline trimming cut 3 bases from V and 6 bases from J; bases unmatched to any gene: 6. CDR1 SGHAT and CDR2 FQDESV come from the germline V gene (reference sequence). This CDR3 has 14 residues. DNA of the CDR3: TGTGCCAGCAGCTTCCGGACAGGGGAGGGCGAGCAGTACTTC. It codes for CASSFRTGEGEQYF.

The chain recombines TRBV5-1 with TRBJ2-5; tentatively, D is TRBD2 (6 bases). Germline V gives CDR1 SGHRS, CDR2 YFSETQ. The CDR3 has 15 amino acids. Trimming stripped 0 bases from V and 0 bases from J, with 9 bases between. The CDR3 bases are TGCGCCAGCAGCTTGGGGTCTAGCGACCAAGAGACCCAGTACTTC. Protein sequence: CASSLGSSDQETQYF.

V gene TRBV27 combines with J gene TRBJ2-1, with TRBD1 matching 9 bases. Germline V gene data show CDR1 as MNHEY and CDR2 as SMNVEV (reference sequence). The junction had 8 bases not matched to a gene; V was cut back by 10 bases and J by 4 bases. The CDR3 covers 14 residues. Here the CDR3 reads CATRGDREYNEQFF. CDR3 in DNA: TGTGCCACTAGGGGGGACAGGGAATACAATGAGCAGTTCTTC.

The V gene is TRBV19, the J gene TRBJ2-2; 12 bases align to TRBD2. Trimming removed 4 bases from V and 6 bases from J; junction bases left unmatched: 6. The CDR3 extends over 16 amino acids. From germline, CDR1 is LNHDA and CDR2 SQIVND (reference sequence). The CDR3 loop reads CASSTVTSGRSGELFF. The CDR3 nucleotides are TGTGCCAGTAGTACCGTGACTAGCGGGAGATCCGGGGAGCTGTTTTTT.

The CDR3 DNA sequence: TGCGCCAGCAGCCCAGGGACAGGGAGTCGAACTAATGAAAAACTGTTTTTT. It encodes CASSPGTGSRTNEKLFF. V is TRBV4-3 and J is TRBJ1-4; 9 bases are a match to TRBD1. J gave up 1 base and V 4 bases, and 7 bases lay outside the gene matches. The CDR3 spans 17 residues. CDR1 is LGHNA and CDR2 is YSLEER in the germline V gene.

This chain connects TRBV5-1 to TRBJ1-3; possible D gene TRBD1, 5 bases. The germline V gene has CDR1 SGHRS and CDR2 YFSETQ. Trimming removed 0 bases from V and 2 bases from J, with 6 bases in between. The CDR3 extends over 14 amino acids. CDR3 sequence reads: CASSLEGTGNTIYF. CDR3 DNA sequence: TGCGCCAGCAGCTTGGAGGGGACTGGAAACACCATATATTTT.

This rearrangement joins TRBV4-2 to TRBJ2-3, with TRBD2 identical over 11 bases. CDR1 and CDR2 from the germline V gene are LGHNA and YNFKEQ. V lost 4 bases to trimming and J lost 4 bases; unmatched junction nucleotides: 25. The CDR3 is 22 residues long. The CDR3 region has the DNA TGTGCCAGCAGCCCTACTAGCCAAGTATTTAGCGGGAGGGGGGTAGGCCCAGATACGCAGTATTTT. Its protein is CASSPTSQVFSGRGVGPDTQYF.

The rearrangement joins TRBV2 to TRBJ1-6; D is undetermined. V was clipped by 5 bases and J by 0 bases, with 5 bases between them. CDR3 length: 14 residues. The germline gives CDR1 SNHLY, CDR2 FYNNEI. The CDR3 nucleotides read TGTGCCAGCAGTACGAGCTCCTATAATTCACCCCTCCACTTT. This codes for CASSTSSYNSPLHF.

J is TRBJ2-7 and V is TRBV7-8, with D possibly TRBD1 on 7 matching bases. The V gene lost 6 bases and the J gene lost 7 bases, with 13 bases spanning the gap. Per germline, CDR1 SGHVS and CDR2 FQNEAQ. The CDR3 is made up of 12 amino acids. Here the CDR3 reads CASSLPGGEQYF. CDR3 nucleotide sequence: TGTGCCAGCAGTCTTCCAGGGGGGGAGCAGTACTTC.

V usage is TRBV10-1 and J usage is TRBJ1-5; D not resolved. The germline V and J ends were trimmed by 10 bases and 4 bases, with 20 bases remaining between them. Germline CDR1 reads WNHNN; CDR2 reads SYGVQD (reference sequence). The CDR3 has 15 residues. CDR3 nucleotides: TGCGCCACCTTAGGGCAAGGAGGACCAAATCAGCCCCAGCATTTT. It is translated as CATLGQGGPNQPQHF.

J is TRBJ1-1 and V is TRBV18, with no clear D. Germline V gene sequence: CDR1 KGHSH, CDR2 LQKENI. V was cut by 3 bases and J by 1 base, with 12 bases left in between. This CDR3 region has 15 residues. The CDR3 coding sequence is TGTGCCAGCTCACCCTCTCGGAGCCCGAACACTGAAGCTTTCTTT. Residues: CASSPSRSPNTEAFF.

The chain joins TRBV7-9 to TRBJ2-5, with TRBD2 matching 9 bases. The CDR3 loop spans 19 amino acids. With 0 bases clipped from V and 4 bases from J, the junction kept 15 bases outside the gene matches. The germline gives CDR1 SEHNR, CDR2 FQNEAQ (reference sequence). In DNA, the CDR3 is TGTGCCAGCAGCTTAGCAGGCTCGGTGGCGGGAGGGCCGAGAGAGACCCAGTACTTC. Translation: CASSLAGSVAGGPRETQYF.